These T cell receptor beta chains were read from a single sample in a study of T cell responses to AZD1222 COVID-19 vaccine. TCRdb keeps only in-frame clones here, not all; method: immunoSEQ multiplex PCR. The table includes about 92,000 clones, more than 75% detected once. The sample was peripheral blood, taken on day 0 of AZD1222 vaccination. The source of these receptors is an adult in good health. The CDR3 runs from the conserved cysteine through the conserved F or W. The D gene is left open where the match is weak. A row's size may be missing; if present it is once, few, many or a size class.

j_gene | abundance | v_gene | d_gene | CDR3nt | CDR3aa
TRBJ2-7 | - | TRBV19 | - | TGTGCCAGTAGCGGGAGCGGCCACGAGCAGTACTTC | CASSGSGHEQYF
TRBJ1-4 | - | TRBV19 | - | TGTGCCAGTAGTATGGATAGTAACAGGGTTGAAAAACTGTTTTTT | CASSMDSNRVEKLFF
TRBJ1-1 | - | TRBV29-1 | - | TGCAGCGTTGGGGTTGACAGGAACACTGAAGCTTTCTTT | CSVGVDRNTEAFF
TRBJ2-2 | - | TRBV5-4 | - | TGTGCCAGCACCGATAGGACCGGGGAGCTGTTTTTT | CASTDRTGELFF
TRBJ1-2 | - | TRBV12-3/TRBV12-4 | TRBD1 | TGTGCCAGCAGCCCCCCCGGGACAGACCTTTTC | CASSPPGTDLF
TRBJ1-4 | - | TRBV18 | - | TGTGCCAGCTCACCACGGAATAATGAAAAACTGTTTTTT | CASSPRNNEKLFF
TRBJ2-5 | - | TRBV3-1/TRBV3-2 | TRBD1 | TGTGCCAGCAGCCTTAACAGGGGACAAGAGACCCAGTACTTC | CASSLNRGQETQYF
TRBJ2-1 | few | TRBV19 | - | TGTGCCACCATGGCGTTGGGGGGCAATGAGCAGTTCTTC | CATMALGGNEQFF
TRBJ1-6 | - | TRBV3-1/TRBV3-2 | - | TGTGCCAGCAGCCCCCGGGACAATGATTCACCCCTCCACTTT | CASSPRDNDSPLHF
TRBJ1-2 | - | TRBV19 | - | TGTGCCAGTAGTATTTCAGGGTTAAGTGGCTACACCTTC | CASSISGLSGYTF
TRBJ1-3 | - | TRBV28 | - | TGTGCCAGCAGTTCGACAGACTCTGGAAACACCATATATTTT | CASSSTDSGNTIYF
TRBJ1-1 | - | TRBV27 | TRBD1 | TGTGCCAGAAGGACAGGGGACACTGAAGCTTTCTTT | CARRTGDTEAFF
TRBJ2-3 | - | TRBV11-3 | - | TGTGCCAGCAGCTTAGGACTCCTGGAAGGACCAGATACGCAGTATTTT | CASSLGLLEGPDTQYF
TRBJ1-4 | - | TRBV5-4 | TRBD1 | TGTGCCAGCAGCTTGACAGGGGGCCAAGGCGAAAAACTGTTTTTT | CASSLTGGQGEKLFF
TRBJ2-1 | - | TRBV7-8 | TRBD2 | TGTGCCAGCAGCCGAGGGACTAGCGGGGGTCCCCAGTTCTTC | CASSRGTSGGPQFF
TRBJ1-6 | - | TRBV3-1/TRBV3-2 | - | TGTGCCAGCAGCCAAATCACAGAGTCCTATAATTCACCCCTCCACTTT | CASSQITESYNSPLHF
TRBJ2-3 | - | TRBV7-2 | - | TGTGCCAGCAGCTTAGGATGGAGTACGCAGTATTTT | CASSLGWSTQYF
TRBJ2-7 | - | TRBV2 | - | TGTGCCAGCAAACGACAGCCAATCTCCTACGAGCAGTACTTC | CASKRQPISYEQYF
TRBJ1-2 | - | TRBV5-1 | TRBD1 | TGCGCCAGCAGCTCGGACAGGGGGTCAGATGGCTACACCTTC | CASSSDRGSDGYTF
TRBJ1-6 | - | TRBV7-9 | - | TGTGCCAGCAGCTTAGGGAATTCACCCCTCCACTTT | CASSLGNSPLHF
TRBJ2-7 | - | TRBV9 | - | TGTGCCAGCAGCGTAGGGCCGGAGGTTAGCTCCTACGAGCAGTACTTC | CASSVGPEVSSYEQYF
TRBJ1-4 | - | TRBV18 | - | TGTGCCAGCTCATCAAGGACAGATCCAAATGAAAAACTGTTTTTT | CASSSRTDPNEKLFF
TRBJ2-5 | - | TRBV5-4 | TRBD2 | TGTGCCAGCAGCTTGGGCAGCGGGGGTGGGGAGACCCAGTACTTC | CASSLGSGGGETQYF
TRBJ2-7 | - | TRBV6-5 | - | TGTGCCAGCAGTTATAACTACGAGCAGTACTTC | CASSYNYEQYF
TRBJ1-1 | - | TRBV5-1 | - | TGCGCCAGCAGCTTGAACCAAGGAAACACTGAAGCTTTCTTT | CASSLNQGNTEAFF
TRBJ1-2 | - | TRBV19 | TRBD1 | TGTGCCAGTAGTGGGGGGACAGGGGGCTACCGTGGCTACACCTTC | CASSGGTGGYRGYTF
TRBJ1-1 | - | TRBV4-3 | - | TGCGCCAGCAGCCAAGAGACAGCCGGAGGGGAAGCTTTCTTT | CASSQETAGGEAFF
TRBJ1-5 | - | TRBV6-5 | TRBD1 | TGTGCCAGCAGTCCCTGGACAGGGAAGCCGCCCCAGCATTTT | CASSPWTGKPPQHF
TRBJ1-1 | few | TRBV12-3/TRBV12-4 | - | TGTGCCAGCAGTTTAGAGTTGAACACTGAAGCTTTCTTT | CASSLELNTEAFF